This TCR beta chain is from a study of CD8+CD57+ T cells in acquired aplastic anemia. Study at large: Sorted CD4+ and CD8+ cells yielded DNA averaging around 3.2 ug. General study points: Comparison of patients with controls identified approximately 28 shared CD8+ CDR3 sequences.

All sequencing subjects had displayed CD8+CD57+ cell expansion on flow cytometry. Every patient had severe acquired aplastic anemia. As to this clonotype: As yet, its antigen is unknown.

TCR beta VDJ and CDR3 profiles were obtained from a genomic DNA template. TCRdb recomputed calls from the reads with MiXCR, one row per CDR3 protein. The sample has a few hundred thousand distinct CDR3 sequences, roughly 61% seen once. V lost 0 bases to trimming and J lost 10 bases, with 10 bases between them. Germline-derived CDR1 and CDR2 are SGHNT and YENEEA. The CDR3 runs to 14 residues. The sequenced sample was sorted CD4+, CD8+, or CD8+CD57+ T cells (not recorded which) from PBMCs. The sequence came from a human donor with aplastic anemia. The rearrangement links TRBV11-3 to TRBJ1-6; unclear D gene. CDR3 nucleotide sequence: TGTGCCAGCAGCTTAGACCCGGGCCGCTCACCCCTCCACTTT. Residues: CASSLDPGRSPLHF.